This T cell receptor beta chain was recovered during a study of CD8 T cells in ankylosing spondylitis. This clonotype has more than one count but fewer than ten. TCRdb recomputed calls from the 5' RACE reads with MiXCR, one row per CDR3 protein. The sample has nearly 250,000 distinct CDR3 sequences, over 30% seen once. V lost 4 bases, J lost 4 bases, and 10 bases stayed unmatched. CDR1 and CDR2 (germline): SGHAT, FQDESV (reference sequence). The CDR3 covers 16 residues. The TCR sequence derives from a male donor with ankylosing spondylitis or in good health (not recorded which). The sample was blood, either unsorted or a sorted T cell fraction (not recorded which). The genes are TRBV11-1 and TRBJ2-5; 9 bases align to TRBD2. The CDR3 DNA sequence: TGTGCCAGCAGCTCCCGAATGGGTAGCGGGGGAGAGACCCAGTACTTC. Translated, it gives CASSSRMGSGGETQYF.